The present TCR beta chain was sequenced within a study of cytomegalovirus exposure and HLA in healthy donors. On this clone: Antigen unknown.

CDR3 length: 17 amino acids. Germline CDR1 LNHDA, CDR2 SQIVND (reference sequence). J was trimmed by 2 bases and V by 4 bases; bases with no gene match: 10. Study-wide findings and caveats: Accounts indicate the classifier identified cytomegalovirus status with strong specificity and sensitivity. A missense DCLRE1C variant was associated with V- and J-gene trimming of TCR beta chains in a later analysis, and an independent cohort replicated the association.

It was with 60 Vbeta and 13 Jbeta primers that the PCR ran. Sequencing was performed with immunoSEQ multiplex PCR; in TCRdb, only in-frame clones are kept and a portion is missing. This repertoire shows about 170,000 clones, 80% found once; its top ten account for approximately 6.7%. The TCR originated in a man in his thirties or forties in good health and CMV-seropositive. The sample consisted of PBMCs. The J gene is TRBJ1-5, the V gene TRBV19; 8 bases are a match to TRBD1. In nucleotides, the CDR3 is TGTGCCAGTAGTACCACTGACAGGGGAAAGGGCAATCAGCCCCAGCATTTT. This codes for CASSTTDRGKGNQPQHF.